This paragraph reports one T cell receptor beta chain. The antigen remains undetermined. This sample stems from a study of cytomegalovirus exposure and HLA in healthy donors. PCR used 60 Vbeta primers and 13 Jbeta primers. Per the original methods: About 9.9 million of the approximately 80 million unique TCR beta chains counted in a later analysis were shared. Measured with immunoSEQ multiplex PCR; TCRdb has only the in-frame clones, and not every one. V and J calls and clone size follow that table, whereas D and trimming were derived from the DNA. The data contain some 150,000 clones, approximately 82% of them singletons. The V segment lost 7 bases and the J segment 0 bases; nucleotides outside the gene matches: 5. The CDR3 is made up of 14 amino acids. Per the germline V gene, CDR1 is SGHTA and CDR2 is FQGTGA. Overall study results and limits: With DRB1 most and HLA-C fewest, TCR association rates differed between HLA loci in a later analysis. In a later analysis, CMV-associated beta chains were mostly HLA-associated, it appeared.

Sequencing input: PBMCs. This rearrangement joins TRBV7-3 to TRBJ1-2; 7 bases fit TRBD1. The TCR comes from a male donor in good health and CMV-seronegative. CDR3: CASKRDSSNYGYTF. The CDR3 nucleotides read TGTGCCAGCAAGAGGGACAGTTCTAACTATGGCTACACCTTC.